Below, 21 T cell receptor beta chains from the same sample are listed, as sequenced in a study of blood T cells in healthy people across ages. The second PCR ran roughly 7 to 12 cycles with a sample-barcoded 5' primer and J-beta primers. TCRdb independently ran MiXCR on the 5' RACE reads; one entry per CDR3 protein. The data hold some 1.5 million distinct CDR3 sequences, with 25% to 30% observed a single time. Sequencing input: blood. All receptors come from a woman aged 25-40 years in good health.

In its sample, this clonotype was seen a few times. This chain connects TRBV7-2 to TRBJ2-5; D might be TRBD2 (5 bases). The V and J ends lost 1 base and 5 bases respectively, with 20 bases between them. Germline loops: CDR1 SGHTA, CDR2 FQGNSA. This CDR3 comprises 17 residues. CDR3 residues: CASSLGNVAHTGETQYF. The CDR3 DNA reads as TGTGCCAGCAGCTTAGGAAACGTAGCTCACACGGGGGAGACCCAGTACTTC.

This clonotype was observed a few times. The chain has TRBV7-2 and TRBJ2-1, with D tentatively TRBD2 (6 bases). This CDR3 is built from 16 residues. Germline CDR1 and CDR2: SGHTA and FQGNSA. V was clipped by 3 bases and J by 7 bases, with 19 bases between them. The CDR3 nucleotides read TGTGCCAGCAGCTTCACCCCAGCGGGTCCGTGGAATGAGCAGTTCTTC. It yields the protein CASSFTPAGPWNEQFF. Using reference TRBV7-2 and TRBJ2-1 for the parts outside the CDR3, the full variable domain is GAGVSQSPSNKVTEKGKDVELRCDPISGHTALYWYRQSLGQGLEFLIYFQGNSAPDKSGLPSDRFSAERTGGSVSTLTIQRTQQEDSAVYLCASSFTPAGPWNEQFFGPGTRLTVL.

This chain links TRBV28 with TRBJ2-5; TRBD1 aligns across 9 bases. From germline, CDR1 is MDHEN and CDR2 SYDVKM. J lost 7 bases, V lost 8 bases, and 20 bases had no gene match. The CDR3 is 17 residues long. The CDR3 reads CASGSGTGSDFFSTQYF. The CDR3 DNA is TGTGCCAGCGGTTCCGGGACAGGGTCAGATTTTTTTTCGACCCAGTACTTC.

Many counts were recorded for this clonotype. The rearrangement uses TRBV29-1 and TRBJ2-3; tentative D call: TRBD2 (6 bases). V was shortened by 4 bases and J by 2 bases, with 16 bases between the two germline ends. The CDR3 runs 15 residues. Germline CDR1 is SQVTM and CDR2 is ANQGSEA. The CDR3 DNA reads as TGCAGCGTTGGTAGTTGGGTAGCGGTCACAGATACGCAGTATTTT. Translating it yields CSVGSWVAVTDTQYF.

V and J are TRBV30 and TRBJ1-2; D is unresolved. The length of the CDR3 is 12 residues. Germline CDR1 reads GTSNPN; CDR2 reads SVGIG (reference sequence). The ends were cut back, 2 bases at V and 4 bases at J, with 8 bases in the middle. The CDR3, as DNA: TGTGCCTGGAGTCTAGGAATCTATGGCTACACCTTC. Translating gives CAWSLGIYGYTF.

This clonotype was found many times. The chain combines TRBV5-1 with TRBJ2-5; the D gene is possibly TRBD1 (5 bases). Between the trimmed V and J ends, which lost 4 bases and 2 bases, there was a span of 15 bases. The CDR3 covers 15 residues. The V gene's germline CDR1 is SGHRS and CDR2 YFSETQ. The CDR3 coding sequence is TGCGCCAGCAGCCCCCGACAGTTGGGACAAGAGACCCAGTACTTC. The encoded protein is CASSPRQLGQETQYF.

V usage is TRBV6-5 and J usage is TRBJ2-1, with a tentative D call TRBD1 (6 bases). Germline values: CDR1 MNHEY, CDR2 SVGAGI. The length of the CDR3 is 13 residues. Deletions cut 7 bases from V and 8 bases from J, with 15 bases between. CDR3 residues: CASTDPGQHEQFF. For the CDR3, the DNA is TGTGCCAGCACCGACCCCGGACAGCATGAGCAGTTCTTC.

Notes on this clonotype: At one boundary the junction diverges from the germline segment, which might be a read error. The chain recombines TRBV20-1 with TRBJ2-4; 8 bases line up with TRBD2. Judging by the DNA end, TRBJ2-7 fits better; the J call may be wrong. The CDR3 totals 19 residues. The germline CDR1 and CDR2 sequences are DFQATT and SNEGSKA (reference sequence). As DNA, the CDR3 is TGCGGTGCCGCCAAGGTGGTGACCCCCGGGACTAGACAGATGTACGAGCAGTACTTC. The encoded protein is CGAAKVVTPGTRQMYEQYF.

This clonotype showed up just a few times. The chain links TRBV5-1 to TRBJ2-3, with D possibly called TRBD1 or TRBD2 (5 bases each). The CDR3 spans 14 residues. From germline, CDR1 is SGHRS and CDR2 YFSETQ. Trimming removed 6 bases at V and 3 bases at J, with 14 bases between. The CDR3 here is CASTPGWGTDTQYF. The CDR3 bases are TGCGCCAGCACCCCCGGGTGGGGGACAGATACGCAGTATTTT.

The chain recombines TRBV7-2 with TRBJ2-3; TRBD1 might be the D (7 bases). CDR1 SGHTA and CDR2 FQGNSA come from the germline V gene. CDR3 length equals 15 residues. With 0 bases removed from V and 8 bases from J, the gap between germline ends came to 15 bases. DNA for the CDR3: TGTGCCAGCAGCTTAGCGGTGGCAGGGGGGACTACGCAGTATTTT. Protein: CASSLAVAGGTTQYF.

This clonotype was counted a few times. V and J are TRBV28 and TRBJ1-5; maybe TRBD1 (5 bases). The CDR3 is 16 residues long. The V gene lost 3 bases and the J gene lost 0 bases, with 12 bases spanning the gap. Germline loops: CDR1 MDHEN, CDR2 SYDVKM. CDR3: CASSFGGLGSNQPQHF. The CDR3 DNA sequence: TGTGCCAGCAGTTTCGGGGGGTTGGGTAGCAATCAGCCCCAGCATTTT.

V gene TRBV7-9 combines with J gene TRBJ2-4; no clear D gene. The CDR3 is made up of 12 amino acids. Germline V gene lookup returns CDR1 SEHNR and CDR2 FQNEAQ (reference sequence). Trimming stripped 2 bases from V and 6 bases from J, with 5 bases between. The CDR3 DNA follows: TGTGCCAGCAGCTTACCTCGAAACATTCAGTACTTC. Protein: CASSLPRNIQYF.

V gene TRBV29-1 combines with J gene TRBJ2-3; 7 bases map to TRBD1. Unmatched junction bases numbered 5, after V lost 1 base and J lost 10 bases. The CDR3 has 12 residues. From germline, CDR1 is SQVTM and CDR2 ANQGSEA. CDR3 coding DNA: TGCAGCGTTGAAGGACAACAGGGGTCGCAGTATTTT. It codes for CSVEGQQGSQYF.

This clonotype was detected once. The chain is built from TRBV15 and TRBJ2-1, with 14 bases matching TRBD2. The J segment lost 1 base and the V segment lost 1 base, leaving 6 bases of the junction unmatched. Germline CDR1 is LNHNV and CDR2 is YYDKDF (reference sequence). This CDR3 has 19 residues. The CDR3 region is CATSRAGTSGGYSYNEQFF. In DNA, the CDR3 is TGTGCCACCAGCAGAGCGGGGACTAGCGGGGGCTATTCCTACAATGAGCAGTTCTTC.

The rearrangement joins TRBV7-2 to TRBJ2-1; tentatively, D is TRBD1 (7 bases). The ends were cut back, 4 bases at V and 13 bases at J, with 14 bases in the middle. Germline V CDR1 and CDR2: SGHTA, FQGNSA. The CDR3 totals 12 residues. CDR3: CASSYQGGRQFF. As DNA, the CDR3 is TGTGCCAGCAGCTACCAGGGGGGACGCCAGTTCTTC.

There are many counts of this clonotype. CDR3 sequence reads: CASSSGGSTEAFF. The CDR3 region has the DNA TGCGCCAGCAGTTCAGGGGGAAGCACTGAAGCTTTCTTT. The chain joins TRBV10-1 to TRBJ1-1; the match to TRBD1 covers 7 bases. The CDR3 sequence is 13 residues long. V shed 5 bases, J shed 4 bases, and the junction held 4 bases outside the gene matches. The germline V gene encodes CDR1 WNHNN and CDR2 SYGVQD (reference sequence).

The chain has TRBV5-5 and TRBJ2-5, with 7 positions matching TRBD2. Matching the DNA end better, TRBJ2-1 makes the J call doubtful. There are 16 residues in the CDR3. Germline CDR1 reads SGHKS; CDR2 reads YYEKEE (reference sequence). CDR3 amino acids: CASSSPPSGAEETQFF. As DNA, the CDR3 is TGTGCCAGCAGCTCCCCCCCTAGCGGAGCAGAAGAGACCCAGTTCTTC.

This clonotype was seen ten or more times. The rearrangement uses TRBV20-1 and TRBJ2-1, with TRBD2 matching over 10 bases. The CDR3 length is 15 residues. The V segment lost 0 bases and the J segment 3 bases; nucleotides outside the gene matches: 2. Germline V lookup: CDR1 DFQATT, CDR2 SNEGSKA (reference sequence). CDR3 protein: CSARDGLADYNEQFF. CDR3 nucleotides: TGCAGTGCTAGAGACGGACTAGCGGACTACAATGAGCAGTTCTTC.

This clonotype showed up just a few times. This chain joins TRBV12-3 or TRBV12-4 and TRBJ2-7; D is unclear. The V end was cut by 3 bases, the J end by 2 bases, with 14 bases between. This CDR3 comprises 15 residues. DNA for the CDR3: TGTGCCAGCAGTTTTTACCAGGCTGGCACCTACGAGCAGTACTTC. Its protein is CASSFYQAGTYEQYF.

This clonotype was picked up many times. The chain is built from TRBV27 and TRBJ2-5, with a possible D match to TRBD1 (5 bases). CDR3 length: 15 residues. V dropped 6 bases and J dropped 5 bases, with 19 bases sitting between them. Germline V gives CDR1 MNHEY, CDR2 SMNVEV (reference sequence). The CDR3 protein is CASSLGAGLPETQYF. DNA of the CDR3: TGTGCCAGCAGCTTAGGGGCAGGGCTCCCTGAGACCCAGTACTTC.

This clonotype has a count of ten or more. The J gene is TRBJ2-7, the V gene TRBV28, with D unclear. The CDR3 contains 13 residues. V lost 4 bases and J lost 3, with 10 bases in between. The germline gives CDR1 MDHEN, CDR2 SYDVKM. This chain's CDR3 is CASSSSRYYEQYF. The CDR3 coding sequence is TGTGCCAGCAGTTCGAGTCGATACTACGAGCAGTACTTC.